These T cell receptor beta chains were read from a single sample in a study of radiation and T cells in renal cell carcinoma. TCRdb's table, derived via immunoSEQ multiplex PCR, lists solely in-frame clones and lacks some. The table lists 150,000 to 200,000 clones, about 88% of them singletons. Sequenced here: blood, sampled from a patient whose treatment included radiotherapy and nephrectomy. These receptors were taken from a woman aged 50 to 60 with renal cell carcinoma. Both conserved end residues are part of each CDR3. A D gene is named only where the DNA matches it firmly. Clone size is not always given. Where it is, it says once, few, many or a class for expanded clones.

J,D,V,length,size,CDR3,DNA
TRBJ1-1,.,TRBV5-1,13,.,CASSLGDGPLAFF,TGCGCCAGCAGCTTGGGGGACGGCCCTTTGGCTTTCTTT
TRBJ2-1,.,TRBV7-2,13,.,CASSSLGVNEQFF,TGTGCCAGCAGCTCGCTGGGGGTCAATGAGCAGTTCTTC
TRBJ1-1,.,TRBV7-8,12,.,CASSPNRLGHFF,TGTGCCAGCAGCCCAAATCGGCTGGGACATTTCTTT
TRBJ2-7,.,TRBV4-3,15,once,CASSQGRAEGYEQYF,TGCGCCAGCAGCCAAGGGAGAGCGGAGGGCTACGAGCAGTACTTC
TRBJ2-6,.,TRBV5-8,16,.,CASSLRREAGANVLTF,TGTGCCAGCAGCTTGAGGAGGGAGGCTGGGGCCAACGTCCTGACTTTC
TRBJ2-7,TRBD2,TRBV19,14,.,CASSSHVGGTEQYF,TGTGCCAGTAGTTCCCACGTCGGGGGGACCGAGCAGTACTTC
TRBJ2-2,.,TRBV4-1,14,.,CASSRIPGAGELFF,TGCGCCAGCAGCCGAATTCCAGGGGCCGGGGAGCTGTTTTTT
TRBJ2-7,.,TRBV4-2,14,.,CASSPGDALGEQYF,TGTGCCAGCAGCCCGGGCGACGCCCTAGGGGAGCAGTACTTC
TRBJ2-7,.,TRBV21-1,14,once,CASIAGGQSYEQYF,TGTGCCAGCATCGCGGGGGGCCAATCCTACGAGCAGTACTTC
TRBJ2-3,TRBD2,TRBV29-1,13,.,CSGRLAGADTQYF,TGCAGCGGACGACTAGCGGGTGCAGATACGCAGTATTTT
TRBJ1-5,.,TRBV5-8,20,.,CASSSPVGGLRGMSNQPQHF,TGTGCCAGCAGCTCCCCCGTGGGGGGGCTGAGGGGTATGAGCAATCAGCCCCAGCATTTT
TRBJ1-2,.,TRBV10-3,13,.,CAISLDNLSGYTF,TGTGCCATCAGTCTTGACAATCTCTCTGGCTACACCTTC
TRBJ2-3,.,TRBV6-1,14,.,CASLRVATTDTQYF,TGTGCCAGCTTGAGGGTAGCCACAACAGATACGCAGTATTTT
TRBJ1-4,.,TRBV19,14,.,CASSIPGTNEKLFF,TGTGCCAGTAGTATCCCCGGCACTAATGAAAAACTGTTTTTT
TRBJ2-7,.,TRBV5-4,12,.,CASSSTTTEQYF,TGTGCCAGCAGCTCGACAACGACGGAGCAGTACTTC
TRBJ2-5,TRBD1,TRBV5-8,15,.,CASSLEGTAGETQYF,TGTGCCAGCAGCTTGGAAGGGACAGCAGGGGAGACCCAGTACTTC
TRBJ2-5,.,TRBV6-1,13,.,CASRTGFQETQYF,TGTGCCAGCCGTACAGGCTTCCAAGAGACCCAGTACTTC
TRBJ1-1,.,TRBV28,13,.,CASNSGESTEAFF,TGTGCCAGCAACTCAGGGGAATCCACTGAAGCTTTCTTT
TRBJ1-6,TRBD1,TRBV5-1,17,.,CASSAWTGEGWDSPLHF,TGCGCCAGCAGCGCCTGGACAGGGGAGGGTTGGGATTCACCCCTCCACTTT
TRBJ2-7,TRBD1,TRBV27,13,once,CASSGQGKYEQYF,TGTGCCAGCAGTGGACAGGGGAAATACGAGCAGTACTTC
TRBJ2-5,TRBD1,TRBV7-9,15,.,CASSPDGTAQETQYF,TGTGCCAGCAGCCCAGATGGGACAGCTCAAGAGACCCAGTACTTC
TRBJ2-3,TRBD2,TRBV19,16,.,CASQETSGGITDTQYF,TGTGCCAGCCAAGAGACTAGCGGGGGAATCACAGATACGCAGTATTTT
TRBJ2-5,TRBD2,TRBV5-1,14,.,CASRAGGGEETQYF,TGCGCCAGCAGGGCGGGGGGCGGAGAAGAGACCCAGTACTTC
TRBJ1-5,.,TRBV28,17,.,CASSSPGGARGDQPQHF,TGTGCCAGCAGTTCCCCCGGAGGGGCGCGAGGGGACCAGCCCCAGCATTTT
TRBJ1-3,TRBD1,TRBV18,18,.,CASSPTIRDRVLGNTIYF,TGTGCCAGCTCACCAACTATTCGGGACAGGGTACTTGGAAACACCATATATTTT
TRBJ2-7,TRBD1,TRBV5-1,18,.,CASSSGGGQGAKWYEQYF,TGCGCCAGCAGCTCCGGGGGAGGACAGGGGGCTAAATGGTACGAGCAGTACTTC
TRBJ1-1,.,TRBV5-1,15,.,CASSLTGPGGVEAFF,TGCGCCAGCAGCCTCACAGGACCGGGTGGGGTTGAAGCTTTCTTT
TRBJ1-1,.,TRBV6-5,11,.,CASSRGTEAFF,TGTGCCAGCAGCAGGGGTACTGAAGCTTTCTTT
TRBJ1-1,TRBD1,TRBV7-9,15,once,CASSSSRGRLTEAFF,TGTGCCAGCAGCTCTAGCAGGGGGCGTTTGACTGAAGCTTTCTTT
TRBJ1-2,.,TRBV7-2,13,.,CASSLDGGVGYTF,TGTGCCAGCAGCTTAGATGGGGGGGTAGGCTACACCTTC
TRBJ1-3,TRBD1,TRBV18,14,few,CASSVTGSRNTIYF,TGTGCCAGCTCAGTGACAGGGAGCAGAAACACCATATATTTT
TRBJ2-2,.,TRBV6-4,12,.,CASSDRTGELFF,TGTGCCAGCAGTGACCGGACCGGGGAGCTGTTTTTT
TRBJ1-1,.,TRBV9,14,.,CASSFTSRDTEAFF,TGTGCCAGCAGCTTCACTTCCCGGGACACTGAAGCTTTCTTT
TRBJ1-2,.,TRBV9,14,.,CASSDRAPTSGYTF,TGTGCCAGCAGCGACAGGGCCCCAACCAGTGGCTACACCTTC
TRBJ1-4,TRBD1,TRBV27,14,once,CASSRQGLAEKLFF,TGTGCCAGCAGTAGACAGGGACTGGCTGAAAAACTGTTTTTT
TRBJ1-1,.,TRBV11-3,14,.,CASSLRGLDTEAFF,TGTGCCAGCAGCTTGCGGGGTCTGGACACTGAAGCTTTCTTT
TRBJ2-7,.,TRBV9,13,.,CASSVASTREQYF,TGTGCCAGCAGCGTAGCTTCGACGAGGGAGCAGTACTTC
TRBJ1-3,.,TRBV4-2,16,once,CASSHREATAGNTIYF,TGTGCCAGCAGCCACCGGGAGGCCACGGCTGGAAACACCATATATTTT
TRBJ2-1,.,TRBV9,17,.,CASSVVRGAAPNNEQFF,TGTGCCAGCAGCGTTGTCCGGGGGGCCGCGCCAAACAATGAGCAGTTCTTC
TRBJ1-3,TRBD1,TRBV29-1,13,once,CSVGQGTGNTIYF,TGCAGCGTCGGACAGGGGACTGGAAACACCATATATTTT
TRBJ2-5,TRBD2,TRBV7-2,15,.,CASSLVGTSVETQYF,TGTGCCAGCAGCTTAGTGGGGACTAGCGTTGAGACCCAGTACTTC
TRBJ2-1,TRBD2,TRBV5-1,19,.,CASSLALSLAGGSYNEQFF,TGCGCCAGCAGCTTGGCTCTGTCGCTAGCGGGGGGCTCCTACAATGAGCAGTTCTTC
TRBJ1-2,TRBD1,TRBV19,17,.,CASSRGGTGTTNYGYTF,TGTGCCAGTAGCCGCGGGGGGACAGGAACCACGAACTATGGCTACACCTTC
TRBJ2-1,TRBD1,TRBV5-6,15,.,CASSSDRGFNNEQFF,TGTGCCAGCAGCTCGGACAGGGGGTTTAACAATGAGCAGTTCTTC
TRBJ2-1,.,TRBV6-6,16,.,CASSYRDRGGLNEQFF,TGTGCCAGCAGCTATCGGGATCGAGGGGGACTCAATGAGCAGTTCTTC
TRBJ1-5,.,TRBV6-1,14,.,CASTLTQSNQPQHF,TGTGCCAGCACCCTGACACAGAGCAATCAGCCCCAGCATTTT
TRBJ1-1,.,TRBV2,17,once,CASSVEWGPPSITEAFF,TGTGCCAGCAGTGTAGAGTGGGGGCCCCCATCGATCACTGAAGCTTTCTTT
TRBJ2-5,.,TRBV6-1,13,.,CASSVEGKETQYF,TGTGCCAGCAGTGTTGAGGGCAAAGAGACCCAGTACTTC
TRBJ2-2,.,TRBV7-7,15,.,CASSRGTRSSGELFF,TGTGCTAGCAGCCGGGGGACACGGTCGTCAGGGGAGCTGTTTTTT
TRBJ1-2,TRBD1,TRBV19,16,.,CASSIGRDRIYYGYTF,TGTGCCAGTAGTATAGGTCGGGACAGGATCTACTATGGCTACACCTTC